Listed below are T cell receptor beta chains from one sample, sequenced in a study of cytomegalovirus exposure and HLA in healthy donors. Only in-frame clones appear in the TCRdb table, and some are missing; sequencing was by immunoSEQ multiplex PCR. The sample contains around 54,000 clones, more than 70% of which appear only once. Sequenced material: PBMCs. Source of these receptors: a woman in her late teens or twenties in good health and CMV-seronegative. The conserved cysteine and the conserved F or W are not part of the CDR3 here. Fields, in order: clone size, D gene, J gene, V gene, CDR3 protein. The D gene is left open where the match is weak. Clone size is given for some rows only: seen once, a few or many times, or a class if the clone is expanded.

abundance: once
d_gene: -
j_gene: TRBJ1-4
v_gene: TRBV7-2
CDR3aa: ASSFSQEKLF

abundance: -
d_gene: -
j_gene: TRBJ2-3
v_gene: TRBV5-1
CDR3aa: ASSGSRGTDTQY

abundance: -
d_gene: -
j_gene: TRBJ2-1
v_gene: TRBV9
CDR3aa: ASSVISSVVGDEQF

abundance: -
d_gene: -
j_gene: TRBJ2-7
v_gene: TRBV19
CDR3aa: ASSITGTTNEQY

abundance: -
d_gene: TRBD1
j_gene: TRBJ2-7
v_gene: TRBV5-1
CDR3aa: ASSLNTGGYEQY

abundance: few
d_gene: -
j_gene: TRBJ2-7
v_gene: TRBV30
CDR3aa: AWSTGTNRV

abundance: -
d_gene: TRBD2
j_gene: TRBJ2-1
v_gene: TRBV9
CDR3aa: ASSVESSGRVEQF

abundance: -
d_gene: -
j_gene: TRBJ2-3
v_gene: TRBV19
CDR3aa: ASSGRGSGRTDTQY

abundance: -
d_gene: TRBD1
j_gene: TRBJ1-2
v_gene: TRBV2
CDR3aa: ASRDRDREGYT

abundance: medium-sized
d_gene: -
j_gene: TRBJ1-2
v_gene: TRBV5-4
CDR3aa: ATRRGLNYGYT

abundance: -
d_gene: TRBD1
j_gene: TRBJ2-1
v_gene: TRBV2
CDR3aa: ASRKRGLDEQF

abundance: -
d_gene: TRBD1
j_gene: TRBJ2-7
v_gene: TRBV6-1
CDR3aa: AIQDRGPYEQY

abundance: once
d_gene: TRBD2
j_gene: TRBJ2-7
v_gene: TRBV6-5
CDR3aa: ASSYAGTSSYEQY

abundance: -
d_gene: -
j_gene: TRBJ2-6
v_gene: TRBV14
CDR3aa: ASSQDQVRGFSGANVLT

abundance: medium-sized
d_gene: -
j_gene: TRBJ2-3
v_gene: TRBV25-1
CDR3aa: ASSQRSGGARTDTQY

abundance: -
d_gene: -
j_gene: TRBJ2-4
v_gene: TRBV19
CDR3aa: ASLAAAKNSQY

abundance: -
d_gene: -
j_gene: TRBJ2-1
v_gene: TRBV19
CDR3aa: ASSIRVWTYNEQF

abundance: -
d_gene: -
j_gene: TRBJ1-5
v_gene: TRBV6-4
CDR3aa: ASSDSMGGQPQH

abundance: -
d_gene: TRBD2
j_gene: TRBJ2-1
v_gene: TRBV5-4
CDR3aa: ASSLGTSGYNEQF

abundance: -
d_gene: TRBD1
j_gene: TRBJ2-7
v_gene: TRBV19
CDR3aa: ASSTGTGAYEQY

abundance: -
d_gene: -
j_gene: TRBJ2-6
v_gene: TRBV28
CDR3aa: ASSLLRQAGANVLT

abundance: -
d_gene: TRBD1
j_gene: TRBJ1-1
v_gene: TRBV11-3
CDR3aa: ASSLGRGLNTEAF

abundance: -
d_gene: -
j_gene: TRBJ1-2
v_gene: TRBV5-6
CDR3aa: ASSLRGRVI

abundance: once
d_gene: TRBD1
j_gene: TRBJ1-2
v_gene: TRBV28
CDR3aa: ASSIDRAGYGYT

abundance: -
d_gene: TRBD1
j_gene: TRBJ2-2
v_gene: TRBV12-5
CDR3aa: ASGQTGGAVTGELF